This TCR beta chain appears in the sequencing data of a study of blood T cell repertoires in COVID-19. Authors' analysis steps: Scientists estimated how many nucleated cells there were by amplifying reference gene primers. Some clones are missing from TCRdb's copy, which holds only in-frame ones; the method was immunoSEQ multiplex PCR. That table furnishes V, J and clone size, whereas the DNA furnished D and trimming. The sample comprises 150,000 or so clones, about 93% of which are singletons, and roughly 4.5% rests with the top ten. J gave up 14 bases and V 7 bases, and 10 bases lay outside the gene matches. The CDR3 contains 13 residues.

The receptor was isolated from a woman in her forties or fifties with acute or convalescent COVID-19. The rearrangement links TRBV12-3 or TRBV12-4 to TRBJ2-3; TRBD1 agrees at 12 bases. The sample was peripheral blood. DNA of the CDR3: TGTGCCAGCATTCTTGGAGGGACAGGGGGCAGGTATTTT. Its protein is CASILGGTGGRYF.